This T cell receptor beta chain was found in a study of CD8+ T cells in alopecia areata. Findings of the study overall: Tofacitinib significantly reduced both scalp clonality and expanded CD8+ clones among the top 100.

The ends were cut back, 5 bases at V and 2 bases at J, with 9 bases in the middle. Germline CDR1 SEHNR, CDR2 FQNEAQ (reference sequence). This CDR3 is built from 13 residues. Extracted RNA was reverse transcribed into cDNA, the sequencing template. TCRdb's copy holds only in-frame clones and misses some; the assay was immunoSEQ multiplex PCR. The top ten clones hold roughly a tenth of a sample with some 180,000 clones, 45% to 60% of them seen once. As to this clone: Its cognate antigen is unknown.

Described treatment: oral pan-JAK inhibitor, 5-10 mg twice daily. The J gene is TRBJ2-5, the V gene TRBV7-9; D uncertain. The TCR was taken from a human donor with alopecia areata. This specimen was CD8+ T cells sorted from blood, taken around week 54, from a patient treated with tofacitinib. The chain's CDR3 is CASSPEAQETQYF. The CDR3 nucleotides read TGTGCCAGCAGCCCCGAGGCTCAAGAGACCCAGTACTTC.